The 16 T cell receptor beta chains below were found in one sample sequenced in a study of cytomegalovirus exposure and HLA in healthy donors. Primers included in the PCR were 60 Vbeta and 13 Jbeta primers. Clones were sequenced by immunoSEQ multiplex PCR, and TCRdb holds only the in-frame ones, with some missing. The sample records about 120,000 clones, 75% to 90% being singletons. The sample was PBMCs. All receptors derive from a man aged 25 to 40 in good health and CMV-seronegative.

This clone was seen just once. CDR3 sequence reads: CASSMGQGPSHSTNEKLFF. The CDR3 DNA is TGTGCCAGCAGCATGGGACAGGGCCCCTCTCACTCAACTAATGAAAAACTGTTTTTT. This rearrangement joins TRBV7-9 to TRBJ1-4; 9 positions match TRBD1. Germline V CDR1 and CDR2: SEHNR, FQNEAQ (reference sequence). This CDR3 contains 19 residues. J was trimmed by 0 bases and V by 5 bases; bases with no gene match: 13.

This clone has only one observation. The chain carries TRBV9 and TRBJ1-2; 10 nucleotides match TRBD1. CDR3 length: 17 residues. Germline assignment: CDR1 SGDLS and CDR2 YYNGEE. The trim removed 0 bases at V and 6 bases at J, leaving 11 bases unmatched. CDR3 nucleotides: TGTGCCAGCAGCGTAGAGGGTGGGGACAGGGGAGACGATGGCTACACCTTC. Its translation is CASSVEGGDRGDDGYTF.

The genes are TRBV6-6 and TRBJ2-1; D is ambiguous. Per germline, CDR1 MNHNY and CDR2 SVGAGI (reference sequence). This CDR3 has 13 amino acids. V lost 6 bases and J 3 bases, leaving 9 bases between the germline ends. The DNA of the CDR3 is TGTGCCAGCAGCCTGGGCTACTACAATGAGCAGTTCTTC. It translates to CASSLGYYNEQFF.

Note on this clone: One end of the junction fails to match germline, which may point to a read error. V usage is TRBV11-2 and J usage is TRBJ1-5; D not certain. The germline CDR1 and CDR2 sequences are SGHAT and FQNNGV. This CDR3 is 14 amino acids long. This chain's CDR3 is CASSLVGSNRPQHF. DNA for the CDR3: TGTGCCAGCAGCTTAGTTGGGAGCAATCGGCCCCAGCATTTT.

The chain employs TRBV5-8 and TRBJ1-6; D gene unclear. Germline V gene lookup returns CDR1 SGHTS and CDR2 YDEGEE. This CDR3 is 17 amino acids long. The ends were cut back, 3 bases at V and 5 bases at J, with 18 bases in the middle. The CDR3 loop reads CASSWVGGGRHNSPLHF. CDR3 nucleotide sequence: TGTGCCAGCAGCTGGGTTGGTGGCGGCCGCCATAATTCACCCCTCCACTTT.

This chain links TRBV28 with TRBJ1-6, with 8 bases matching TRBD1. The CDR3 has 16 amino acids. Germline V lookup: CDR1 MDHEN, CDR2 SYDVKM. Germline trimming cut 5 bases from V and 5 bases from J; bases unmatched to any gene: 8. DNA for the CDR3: TGTGCCAGCAGTCGACAGGGGATTGCGCATAATTCACCCCTCCACTTT. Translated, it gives CASSRQGIAHNSPLHF.

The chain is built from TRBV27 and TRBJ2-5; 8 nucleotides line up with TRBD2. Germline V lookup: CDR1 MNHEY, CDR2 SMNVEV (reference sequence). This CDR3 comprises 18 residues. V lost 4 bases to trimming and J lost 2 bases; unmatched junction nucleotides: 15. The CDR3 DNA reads TGTGCCAGCAGTTCCCCCTCCGCGCGGGGGGAATGGCAAGAGACCCAGTACTTC. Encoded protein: CASSSPSARGEWQETQYF.

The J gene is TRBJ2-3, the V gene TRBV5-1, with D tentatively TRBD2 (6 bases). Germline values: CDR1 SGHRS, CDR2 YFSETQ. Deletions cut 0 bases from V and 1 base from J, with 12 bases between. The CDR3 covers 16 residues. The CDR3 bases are TGCGCCAGCAGCTTGGATTGGGCTAGCGGCACAGATACGCAGTATTTT. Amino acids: CASSLDWASGTDTQYF. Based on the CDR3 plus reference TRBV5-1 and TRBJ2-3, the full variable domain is KAGVTQTPRYLIKTRGQQVTLSCSPISGHRSVSWYQQTPGQGLQFLFEYFSETQRNKGNFPGRFSGRQFSNSRSEMNVSTLELGDSALYLCASSLDWASGTDTQYFGPGTRLTVL.

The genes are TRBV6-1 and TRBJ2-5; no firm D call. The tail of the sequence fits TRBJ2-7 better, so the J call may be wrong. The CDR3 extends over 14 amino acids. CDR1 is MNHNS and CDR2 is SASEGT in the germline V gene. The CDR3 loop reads CASSFFKLTYEQYF. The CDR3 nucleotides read TGTGCCAGCAGTTTTTTCAAGTTAACCTACGAGCAGTACTTC.

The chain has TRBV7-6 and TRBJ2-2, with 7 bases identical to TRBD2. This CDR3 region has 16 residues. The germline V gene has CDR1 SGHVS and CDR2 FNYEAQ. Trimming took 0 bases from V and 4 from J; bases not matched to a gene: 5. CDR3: CASSLAGRGSTGELFF. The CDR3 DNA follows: TGTGCCAGCAGCTTAGCGGGGCGGGGGAGCACCGGGGAGCTGTTTTTT.

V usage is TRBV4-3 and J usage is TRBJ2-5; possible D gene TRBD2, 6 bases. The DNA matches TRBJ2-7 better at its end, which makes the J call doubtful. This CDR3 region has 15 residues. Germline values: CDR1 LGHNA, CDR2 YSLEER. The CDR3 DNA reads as TGCGCCAGCAGCCAAGAAAGAGGGACTGGCTACGAGCAGTACTTC. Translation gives CASSQERGTGYEQYF.

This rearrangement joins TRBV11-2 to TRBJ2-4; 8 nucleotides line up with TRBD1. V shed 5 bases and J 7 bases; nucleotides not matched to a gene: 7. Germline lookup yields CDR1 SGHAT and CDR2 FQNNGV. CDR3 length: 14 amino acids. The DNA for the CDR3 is TGTGCCAGCAGCCCGGACAGGGTTCCGAACATTCAGTACTTC. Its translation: CASSPDRVPNIQYF.

CDR3 in amino acids: CASSWRGSNEQFF. The CDR3 coding sequence is TGTGCCAGCAGTTGGAGGGGTAGTAATGAGCAGTTCTTC. V and J are TRBV6-5 and TRBJ2-1; a weak D match, TRBD2 (6 bases). The V end was cut by 4 bases, the J end by 7 bases, with 11 bases between. The germline CDR1 and CDR2 sequences are MNHEY and SVGAGI. This CDR3 region has 13 residues.

CDR3 in amino acids: CASSMAERGIYEQYF. The CDR3 coding sequence is TGTGCCAGCTCAATGGCCGAACGGGGGATCTACGAGCAGTACTTC. The gene calls are TRBV18 and TRBJ2-7, with D possibly being TRBD2 (6 bases). CDR1 and CDR2 (germline): KGHSH, LQKENI. Between the trimmed V and J ends, which lost 5 bases and 3 bases, there was a span of 17 bases. CDR3 length equals 15 residues.

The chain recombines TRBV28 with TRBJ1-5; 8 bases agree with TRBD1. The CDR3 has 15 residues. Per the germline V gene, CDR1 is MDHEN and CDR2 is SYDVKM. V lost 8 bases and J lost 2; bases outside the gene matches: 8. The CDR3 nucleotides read TGTGCCAGCTTGTCGACAGGGGAGGGCAATCAGCCCCAGCATTTT. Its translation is CASLSTGEGNQPQHF.

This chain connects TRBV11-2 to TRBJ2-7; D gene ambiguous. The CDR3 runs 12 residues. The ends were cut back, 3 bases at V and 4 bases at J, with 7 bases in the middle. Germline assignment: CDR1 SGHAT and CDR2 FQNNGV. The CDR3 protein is CASSLRSYEQYF. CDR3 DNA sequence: TGTGCCAGCAGCTTGAGGTCGTACGAGCAGTACTTC.